This is a list of T cell receptor beta chains from one sample in a study of blood T cell repertoires in COVID-19. Assay used: immunoSEQ multiplex PCR; TCRdb lists only in-frame clones, some missing. The repertoire includes roughly 140,000 clones, around 85% of them detected once, and roughly 3% sits in the top ten. The specimen sequenced was peripheral blood. Receptors were obtained from a man aged 65-85 years with acute or convalescent COVID-19. The CDR3 runs from the conserved cysteine through the conserved F or W. The D gene is left open where the match is weak. Only some rows state a clone size, as once, few, many or a class for expanded clones.

V gene	J gene	D gene	clone size	CDR3 DNA	CDR3 protein
TRBV27	TRBJ1-1	.	few	TGTGCCAGCCGCCCGGTTGGGGGGGGGAACACTGAAGCTTTCTTT	CASRPVGGGNTEAFF
TRBV5-4	TRBJ2-7	.	.	TGTGCCAGCAACCCCTGGGGGCTGTTCTCCGAGCAGTACTTC	CASNPWGLFSEQYF
TRBV24-1	TRBJ1-5	TRBD1	.	TGTGCCACCAGTGACCCTCGGGACAGTGCGAATCAGCCCCAGCATTTT	CATSDPRDSANQPQHF
TRBV7-2	TRBJ2-1	.	.	TGTGCCAGCAGCTTAGTTGGCGGGGCCAGCTCCTACAATGAGCAGTTCTTC	CASSLVGGASSYNEQFF
TRBV2	TRBJ2-3	TRBD1	.	TGTGCCAGCAGTGACCAAAGACAGGGGTTATCCAGAGATACGCAGTATTTT	CASSDQRQGLSRDTQYF
TRBV14	TRBJ2-1	.	.	TGTGCCAGCAGCCTGGGCGTCGAGCAGTTCTTC	CASSLGVEQFF
TRBV7-3	TRBJ2-1	.	.	TGTGCCAGCAGCTTAATAGCGATACCGTACAATGAGCAGTTCTTC	CASSLIAIPYNEQFF
TRBV3-1/TRBV3-2	TRBJ2-7	TRBD1	.	TGTGCCAGCAGCTACCCGGGACAGGGCACCGAGCAGTACTTC	CASSYPGQGTEQYF
TRBV6-5	TRBJ2-7	TRBD1	few	TGTGCCAGCAGGGGACAGGGGGTATCCCTCTACGAGCAGTACTTC	CASRGQGVSLYEQYF
TRBV7-2	TRBJ2-1	TRBD2	.	TGTGCCAGCAGCCTACTGTCGCGGGAGGCCTACAATGAGCAGTTCTTC	CASSLLSREAYNEQFF
TRBV15	TRBJ2-3	.	few	TGTGCCACCAGCAGAGAGAGGCAAGCGGCAGATACGCAGTATTTT	CATSRERQAADTQYF
TRBV6-2/TRBV6-3	TRBJ1-1	.	.	TGTGCCAGCAGTTATGACAGGCGGGCTTTCTTT	CASSYDRRAFF
TRBV5-6	TRBJ2-7	.	.	TGTGCCAGCAGCTCTGGACTCTACGAGCAGTACTTC	CASSSGLYEQYF
TRBV2	TRBJ2-7	.	.	TGTGCCAGCAGCTATGAATGGGAGCAGTACTTC	CASSYEWEQYF
TRBV19	TRBJ2-1	TRBD2	few	TGTGCCAGTGGCTGGACTAGCGGTTACAATGAGCAGTTCTTC	CASGWTSGYNEQFF
TRBV6-2/TRBV6-3	TRBJ2-1	.	.	TGTGCCAGCAGTTACGTCGAAAGGGGGCAGTTCTTC	CASSYVERGQFF
TRBV20-1	TRBJ2-3	.	once	TGCAGTGCTAGTGTGGGCTCTGATACGCAGTATTTT	CSASVGSDTQYF
TRBV6-5	TRBJ2-7	.	.	TGTGCCAGCAGTTACTCCCGGGAGCAGTACTTC	CASSYSREQYF
TRBV11-3	TRBJ2-1	TRBD1	.	TGTGCCAGCAGCTTAGGGTCCGGGACAGGGGGCGATGAGCAGTTCTTC	CASSLGSGTGGDEQFF
TRBV6-5	TRBJ1-2	.	.	TGTGCCAGCAGACGAAAGCAGGGACAAGGCAGTGGCTACACCTTC	CASRRKQGQGSGYTF
TRBV5-1	TRBJ2-7	.	.	TGCGCCAGCAGCTTGGGAGGCCCCGGAGGGGGCTCCGAGCAGTACTTC	CASSLGGPGGGSEQYF
TRBV27	TRBJ2-3	.	.	TGTGCCAGCAGTTTATCGTTGGGCGGGTTAAGCACAGATACGCAGTATTTT	CASSLSLGGLSTDTQYF
TRBV19	TRBJ2-7	.	once	TGTGCCAGTAGTATAGCGCCGGACTCTCGCGGCTACGAGCAGTACTTC	CASSIAPDSRGYEQYF
TRBV5-1	TRBJ2-3	.	.	TGCGCCAGTTGTTTCAGTGCCCCTAGCACAGATACGCAGTATTTT	CASCFSAPSTDTQYF
TRBV7-2	TRBJ2-3	TRBD1	few	TGTGCCAGCAGCACAGGGACAGGGGGCCTAGATACGCAGTATTTT	CASSTGTGGLDTQYF